Shown below are 15 T cell receptor beta chains from a single sample sequenced in a study of T-cell memory formation after mild COVID-19. Each CDR3 protein gets one entry after TCRdb re-called the 5' RACE reads with MiXCR. Of roughly 40,000 distinct CDR3 sequences listed, roughly 7.2% are singletons. The sample comprised PBMCs or a T cell subset sorted from them (not recorded which). The receptors were gathered from an adult who had mild COVID-19 (a few samples of this study predate the infection). Cell type and time point are not known.

This clonotype was seen many times. This sequence joins TRBV14 and TRBJ2-1; the D gene is possibly TRBD2 (6 bases). V lost 0 bases and J 6 bases, leaving 18 bases between the germline ends. The CDR3 has 17 amino acids. The germline V gene encodes CDR1 SGHDN and CDR2 FVKESK. CDR3 bases: TGTGCCAGCAGCCAAGAAGAAGGGGCTAGGAGGGGCAATGAGCAGTTCTTC. Translation gives CASSQEEGARRGNEQFF.

This clonotype came up many times. The rearrangement links TRBV7-2 to TRBJ1-4; the D is unclear. The CDR3 length is 13 residues. Germline CDR1 reads SGHTA; CDR2 reads FQGNSA. Deletions cut 5 bases from V and 8 bases from J, with 12 bases between. CDR3: CASSLGRVEKLFF. CDR3 in DNA: TGTGCCAGCAGCCTCGGGCGGGTAGAAAAACTGTTTTTT.

This clonotype was counted ten times or more. The chain couples TRBV5-1 to TRBJ1-1; tentative D call: TRBD1 (5 bases). V gave up 3 bases and J gave up 1 base, with 16 bases separating them. The CDR3 is made up of 16 amino acids. Germline lookup yields CDR1 SGHRS and CDR2 YFSETQ. CDR3 residues: CASSSLRDGENTEAFF. The DNA for the CDR3 is TGCGCCAGCAGCTCTCTTAGGGACGGTGAGAACACTGAAGCTTTCTTT.

This clonotype was counted only a few times. The chain recombines TRBV30 with TRBJ2-5; D possibly corresponds to TRBD2 (5 bases). Germline loops: CDR1 GTSNPN, CDR2 SVGIG (reference sequence). V dropped 3 bases and J dropped 5 bases, with 10 bases sitting between them. CDR3 length: 12 amino acids. CDR3 DNA sequence: TGTGCCTGGAGAACTAGTAAGGAGACCCAGTACTTC. This encodes CAWRTSKETQYF.

This chain joins TRBV10-3 and TRBJ1-5, with 7 bases matching TRBD1. V dropped 6 bases and J dropped 3; count of bases not matched to a gene: 5. This CDR3 is 14 amino acids long. Germline CDR1 reads ENHRY; CDR2 reads SYGVKD. CDR3 region: CAISPDRDNQPQHF. CDR3 in DNA: TGTGCCATCAGCCCTGACAGGGACAATCAGCCCCAGCATTTT.

This clonotype was recorded many times. This chain connects TRBV7-2 to TRBJ2-2; D ambiguous. The CDR3 contains 12 residues. Germline V lookup: CDR1 SGHTA, CDR2 FQGNSA. Deletions cut 6 bases from V and 5 bases from J, with 7 bases between. The CDR3 DNA reads as TGTGCCAGCAGATTTCCTACCGGGGAGCTGTTTTTT. This encodes CASRFPTGELFF.

This clonotype was seen ten or more times. As DNA, the CDR3 is TGTGCCAGCAGCCACCTCCGGACAGGCCAAGAGACCCAGTACTTC. Residues: CASSHLRTGQETQYF. The V and J genes are TRBV6-5 and TRBJ2-5, with 7 bases that match TRBD1. J lost 1 base, V lost 6 bases, and 8 bases had no gene match. In germline, CDR1 is MNHEY, CDR2 SVGAGI. CDR3 length equals 15 residues.

The J gene is TRBJ1-2, the V gene TRBV4-1, with D perhaps TRBD1 (6 bases). The CDR3 totals 18 residues. Trimming removed 2 bases from V and 3 bases from J, with 22 bases in between. Germline V gene data show CDR1 as MGHRA and CDR2 as YSYEKL. This CDR3 is CASSQRPQGRGIDYGYTF. The CDR3 coding sequence is TGCGCCAGCAGCCAACGCCCCCAAGGCAGGGGCATTGACTATGGCTACACCTTC.

This clonotype was counted ten times or more. This chain joins TRBV7-2 and TRBJ2-7; D gene ambiguous. The CDR3 runs 14 residues. Between the trimmed V and J ends, which lost 1 base and 0 bases, there was a span of 7 bases. CDR1 is SGHTA and CDR2 is FQGNSA in the germline V gene. This chain's CDR3 is CASSLDGSSYEQYF. CDR3 coding DNA: TGTGCCAGCAGCTTAGACGGTAGCTCCTACGAGCAGTACTTC.

V gene TRBV20-1 combines with J gene TRBJ1-4; TRBD1 might be the D (5 bases). The V end was cut by 6 bases, the J end by 3 bases, with 20 bases between. Germline V gives CDR1 DFQATT, CDR2 SNEGSKA (reference sequence). The length of the CDR3 is 16 residues. Here the CDR3 reads CSARLGPLVSNEKLFF. CDR3 DNA sequence: TGCAGTGCGCGATTGGGGCCGCTTGTGTCTAATGAAAAACTGTTTTTT.

The CDR3 DNA reads as TGTGCCAGCAGTTACTCGCAGGGGACGAACACTGAAGCTTTCTTT. This sequence encodes CASSYSQGTNTEAFF. The genes are TRBV6-7 and TRBJ1-1, with a weak D call TRBD1 (6 bases). TRBV6-7 falls under the ORF class, with uncertain function. Deletions cut 0 bases from V and 1 base from J, with 9 bases between. The CDR3 totals 15 residues.

This clonotype has only a few counts. The genes are TRBV18 and TRBJ2-6; the D gene could be TRBD1 or TRBD2 (5 bases each). The germline gives CDR1 KGHSH, CDR2 LQKENI. The ends were cut back, 5 bases at V and 0 bases at J, with 20 bases in the middle. This CDR3 is 19 amino acids long. The CDR3 is CASSDKGRRESSGANVLTF. For the CDR3, the DNA is TGTGCCAGCTCAGATAAGGGACGCAGAGAAAGCTCTGGGGCCAACGTCCTGACTTTC.

This clonotype was counted only a few times. J is TRBJ1-1 and V is TRBV18; 10 bases are a match to TRBD1. V dropped 3 bases and J dropped 6; count of bases not matched to a gene: 4. Germline CDR1 is KGHSH and CDR2 is LQKENI. CDR3 length: 14 residues. CDR3 bases: TGTGCCAGCTCACCCGACAGGGGGCTGGCTGAAGCTTTCTTT. Translated, it gives CASSPDRGLAEAFF.

The chain couples TRBV12-3 or TRBV12-4 to TRBJ2-5; 7 positions match TRBD1. The CDR3 totals 13 residues. The J segment lost 4 bases and the V segment lost 5 bases, leaving 4 bases of the junction unmatched. CDR3 DNA sequence: TGTGCCAGCAGTATCCGGGACAGAGAGACCCAGTACTTC. The encoded protein is CASSIRDRETQYF.

In its sample, this clonotype was seen a few times. The V gene is TRBV7-3, the J gene TRBJ2-5; unclear D gene. The CDR3 runs 13 residues. The V gene's germline CDR1 is SGHTA and CDR2 FQGTGA. The V end lost 2 bases, the J end lost 2 bases, and 6 bases lay between the germline ends. The CDR3 DNA reads as TGTGCCAGCAGCTTAGGTCCGCAAGAGACCCAGTACTTC. It codes for CASSLGPQETQYF.